This entry lists 23 T cell receptor beta chains sequenced from one sample in a study of OX40 agonist ivuxolimab in advanced cancers. Libraries were prepared by immunoSEQ multiplex PCR; TCRdb keeps only in-frame clonotypes and omits some of them. The top ten clones hold under 0.4% of a sample with tens of thousands of clones, approximately 91% of them seen once. The sample in question was CD4+ or CD8+ T cells sorted from blood, obtained in a trial of the OX40 agonist ivuxolimab. The receptors derive from an adult with an advanced solid tumor such as melanoma, head and neck, liver or kidney cancer.

The chain links TRBV7-6 to TRBJ2-1; 8 bases match TRBD2. V was pared by 1 base and J by 7 bases, with 6 bases of the junction left unmatched. Germline V CDR1 and CDR2: SGHVS, FNYEAQ. The CDR3 contains 15 residues. The CDR3 protein is CASSLDPGGRNEQFF. The CDR3 region has the DNA TGTGCCAGCAGCTTAGATCCGGGAGGGCGGAATGAGCAGTTCTTC.

V and J are TRBV23-1 and TRBJ2-1; the match to TRBD1 covers 10 bases. TRBV23-1 counts as an open reading frame of uncertain function. Trimming took 2 bases from V and 3 from J; bases not matched to a gene: 22. The CDR3 sequence is 22 residues long. CDR3 protein: CASSQPTTRQGADYLHYNEQFF. CDR3 in DNA: TGCGCCAGCAGTCAACCCACAACTCGACAGGGGGCGGACTACCTCCACTACAATGAGCAGTTCTTC.

The chain links TRBV6-5 to TRBJ1-3, with D unclear. CDR1 and CDR2 from the germline V gene are MNHEY and SVGAGI. V lost 0 bases to trimming and J lost 1 base, with 4 bases between them. There are 14 residues in the CDR3. CDR3: CASSYSGSGNTIYF. CDR3 bases: TGTGCCAGCAGTTACTCCGGGTCTGGAAACACCATATATTTT.

The chain combines TRBV10-3 with TRBJ1-1, with 9 bases matching TRBD1. The ends lost 3 bases at V and 3 bases at J; junction bases unmatched: 11. The germline CDR1 and CDR2 sequences are ENHRY and SYGVKD. The CDR3 sequence is 17 residues long. The CDR3 region is CAISDTKQGARYTEAFF. CDR3 DNA: TGTGCCATCAGTGACACAAAACAGGGGGCGCGATACACTGAAGCTTTCTTT.

The chain carries TRBV5-1 and TRBJ2-1; D remains ambiguous. The CDR3 consists of 15 residues. The V end lost 1 base, the J end lost 3 bases, and 11 bases lay between the germline ends. Germline CDR1 and CDR2: SGHRS and YFSETQ. CDR3 in DNA: TGCGCCAGCAGCTTGTCACTTGACGGCTACAATGAGCAGTTCTTC. Translation gives CASSLSLDGYNEQFF.

The gene calls are TRBV4-1 and TRBJ2-7, with D perhaps TRBD2 (6 bases). V lost 10 bases, J lost 3 bases, and 19 bases lay in between. The CDR3 extends over 14 amino acids. Germline-derived CDR1 and CDR2 are MGHRA and YSYEKL. CDR3 region: CAIPMGLRDYEQYF. As DNA, the CDR3 is TGCGCCATCCCTATGGGACTGCGAGACTACGAGCAGTACTTC.

The rearrangement uses TRBV10-3 and TRBJ2-6; 7 bases are shared with TRBD1. The CDR3 length is 16 residues. Germline assignment: CDR1 ENHRY and CDR2 SYGVKD. The trim removed 3 bases at V and 1 base at J, leaving 3 bases unmatched. Here the CDR3 DNA reads TGTGCCATCAGTGACAGGGGGAAGTCTGGGGCCAACGTCCTGACTTTC. Translation: CAISDRGKSGANVLTF.

This chain joins TRBV27 and TRBJ2-7; D gene ambiguous. Germline assignment: CDR1 MNHEY and CDR2 SMNVEV (reference sequence). CDR3 length: 11 residues. V shed 3 bases and J shed 7 bases, with 7 bases lying between them. CDR3 sequence: CASSFLGEQYF. CDR3 bases: TGTGCCAGCAGTTTCCTAGGGGAGCAGTACTTC.

The chain recombines TRBV7-2 with TRBJ2-5; TRBD2 agrees at 14 bases. The CDR3 runs 15 residues. The ends lost 6 bases at V and 4 bases at J; junction bases unmatched: 4. Germline CDR1 is SGHTA and CDR2 is FQGNSA. In DNA form, the CDR3 reads TGTGCCAGCAGAGGAGGACTAGCGGGAGGAGAGACCCAGTACTTC. Its translation: CASRGGLAGGETQYF.

V gene TRBV19 combines with J gene TRBJ1-6; D remains ambiguous. Germline V lookup: CDR1 LNHDA, CDR2 SQIVND (reference sequence). The CDR3 is 14 residues long. V was clipped by 5 bases and J by 8 bases, with 13 bases between them. CDR3 in amino acids: CASSSVPVDSPLHF. In DNA, the CDR3 is TGTGCCAGTAGTTCGGTTCCGGTGGATTCACCCCTCCACTTT.

The V gene is TRBV2, the J gene TRBJ1-5; D not certain. There are 16 residues in the CDR3. The V end lost 3 bases, the J end lost 3 bases, and 15 bases lay between the germline ends. From germline, CDR1 is SNHLY and CDR2 FYNNEI. CDR3 amino acids: CASSEGLGRFNQPQHF. CDR3 nucleotides: TGTGCCAGCAGTGAGGGGTTAGGACGGTTCAATCAGCCCCAGCATTTT.

CDR3 region: CASSLAGRAGEQYF. CDR3 DNA: TGTGCCAGCTCACTGGCCGGGAGGGCCGGGGAGCAGTACTTC. The J gene is TRBJ2-7, the V gene TRBV18; TRBD2 agrees at 8 bases. The V segment lost 4 bases and the J segment 7 bases; nucleotides outside the gene matches: 9. The CDR3 spans 14 residues. Looked up from germline, CDR1 is KGHSH and CDR2 is LQKENI.

This clone has just one count. The chain uses TRBV10-1 and TRBJ2-3; the D is unclear. The CDR3 covers 15 residues. Germline V gives CDR1 WNHNN, CDR2 SYGVQD (reference sequence). The V end was cut by 2 bases, the J end by 2 bases, with 11 bases between. The CDR3 DNA sequence: TGCGCCAGCAGTGAGGCAAAGGGAAACACAGATACGCAGTATTTT. Translated, it gives CASSEAKGNTDTQYF.

The V gene is TRBV2, the J gene TRBJ2-1, with D possibly matching TRBD1 (7 bases). The length of the CDR3 is 15 residues. The germline gives CDR1 SNHLY, CDR2 FYNNEI. Trimming shortened V by 3 bases and J by 3 bases, and 12 bases separated the two germline ends. The CDR3 loop is CASSDQGGFYNEQFF. The CDR3 bases are TGTGCCAGCAGTGATCAGGGGGGATTCTACAATGAGCAGTTCTTC.

The V and J genes are TRBV19 and TRBJ2-7; TRBD1 aligns across 8 bases. J was trimmed by 1 base and V by 1 base; bases with no gene match: 6. Germline V lookup: CDR1 LNHDA, CDR2 SQIVND (reference sequence). The CDR3 contains 16 residues. DNA for the CDR3: TGTGCCAGTAGTATAGGGACAGGGTTTGCTTCCTACGAGCAGTACTTC. Its translation: CASSIGTGFASYEQYF.

This chain uses TRBV5-1 with TRBJ1-2, with a possible D match to TRBD1 (6 bases). From germline, CDR1 is SGHRS and CDR2 YFSETQ. This CDR3 has 15 residues. Trimming took off 2 bases at V and 4 bases at J, with 15 bases between the two ends. CDR3 protein: CASSLQQGLGYGYTF. The DNA for the CDR3 is TGCGCCAGCAGCTTACAACAGGGTTTGGGCTATGGCTACACCTTC.

The chain joins TRBV28 to TRBJ1-1; D may be TRBD1 (6 bases). The CDR3 loop spans 15 amino acids. Looked up from germline, CDR1 is MDHEN and CDR2 is SYDVKM. V lost 6 bases and J 0 bases, leaving 14 bases between the germline ends. In DNA, the CDR3 is TGTGCCAGCAGGGAGAGCAGGGGTCTGAACACTGAAGCTTTCTTT. Encoded protein: CASRESRGLNTEAFF.

V gene TRBV11-2 combines with J gene TRBJ2-7, with TRBD1 identical over 7 bases. The CDR3 extends over 14 amino acids. Germline trimming cut 0 bases from V and 2 bases from J; bases unmatched to any gene: 1. Looked up from germline, CDR1 is SGHAT and CDR2 is FQNNGV. The CDR3 region has the DNA TGTGCCAGCAGCTTAGAGACAGGGACCTACGAGCAGTACTTC. Its protein product is CASSLETGTYEQYF.

The chain recombines TRBV14 with TRBJ2-7, with D unresolved. Per germline, CDR1 SGHDN and CDR2 FVKESK. The CDR3 is made up of 12 amino acids. V lost 6 bases and J lost 6, with 12 bases in between. The CDR3 reads CASSPQMSEQYF. CDR3 sequence (DNA): TGTGCCAGCAGTCCCCAGATGAGCGAGCAGTACTTC.

V and J are TRBV10-2 and TRBJ2-2; D possibly matches TRBD1 or TRBD2 (5 bases each). Germline V gene data show CDR1 as WSHSY and CDR2 as SAAADI. The CDR3 consists of 12 residues. V was shortened by 5 bases and J by 9 bases, with 10 bases between the two germline ends. CDR3 coding DNA: TGCGCCAGCAGTACGGGACGCCGGGAGCTGTTTTTT. Its translation: CASSTGRRELFF.

This rearrangement joins TRBV5-5 to TRBJ1-2, with D tentatively TRBD1 (6 bases). Germline V gene lookup returns CDR1 SGHKS and CDR2 YYEKEE (reference sequence). The CDR3 contains 15 residues. V lost 0 bases and J lost 2, with 11 bases in between. CDR3 region: CASSLAEGGNYGYTF. The DNA of the CDR3 is TGTGCCAGCAGCTTGGCTGAAGGGGGGAACTATGGCTACACCTTC.

This chain uses TRBV7-2 with TRBJ2-5; 9 nucleotides align to TRBD2. The CDR3 length is 13 residues. V dropped 8 bases and J dropped 6; count of bases not matched to a gene: 7. CDR1 SGHTA and CDR2 FQGNSA come from the germline V gene. CDR3 protein: CASSVLAGKTQYF. CDR3 coding DNA: TGTGCCAGCTCGGTCCTAGCGGGAAAGACCCAGTACTTC.

The rearrangement links TRBV6-4 to TRBJ1-1, with D unresolved. CDR1 is MRHNA, CDR2 SNTAGT, per germline. The CDR3 is 13 residues long. Trimming removed 2 bases at V and 4 bases at J, with 8 bases between. The CDR3 protein is CASSDEVGTEAFF. In DNA form, the CDR3 reads TGTGCCAGCAGTGACGAAGTAGGCACTGAAGCTTTCTTT.